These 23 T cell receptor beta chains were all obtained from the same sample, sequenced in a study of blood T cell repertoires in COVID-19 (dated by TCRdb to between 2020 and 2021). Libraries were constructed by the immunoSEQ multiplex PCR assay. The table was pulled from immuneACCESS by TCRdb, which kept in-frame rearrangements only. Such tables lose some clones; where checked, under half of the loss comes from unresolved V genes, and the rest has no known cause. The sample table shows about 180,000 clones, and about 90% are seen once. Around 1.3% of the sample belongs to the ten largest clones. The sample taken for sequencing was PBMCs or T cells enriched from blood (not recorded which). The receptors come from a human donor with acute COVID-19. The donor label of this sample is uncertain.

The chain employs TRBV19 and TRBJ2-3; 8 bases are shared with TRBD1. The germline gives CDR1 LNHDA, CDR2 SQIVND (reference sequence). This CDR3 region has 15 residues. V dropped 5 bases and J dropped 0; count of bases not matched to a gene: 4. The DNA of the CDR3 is TGTGCCAGTAGTCTACAGGGGGTCAGCACAGATACGCAGTATTTT. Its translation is CASSLQGVSTDTQYF.

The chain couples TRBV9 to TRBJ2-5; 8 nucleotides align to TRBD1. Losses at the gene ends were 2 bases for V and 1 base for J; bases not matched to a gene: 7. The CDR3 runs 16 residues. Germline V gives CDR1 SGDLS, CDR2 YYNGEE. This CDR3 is CASSVGQGVLQETQYF. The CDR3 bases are TGTGCCAGCAGCGTTGGACAGGGCGTCCTCCAAGAGACCCAGTACTTC.

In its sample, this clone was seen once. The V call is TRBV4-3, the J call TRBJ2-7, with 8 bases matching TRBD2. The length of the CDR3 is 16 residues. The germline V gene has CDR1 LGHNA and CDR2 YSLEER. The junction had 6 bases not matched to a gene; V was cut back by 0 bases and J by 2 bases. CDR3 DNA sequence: TGCGCCAGCAGCCAAGAGGCGGGGGGCGCCACCTACGAGCAGTACTTC. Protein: CASSQEAGGATYEQYF.

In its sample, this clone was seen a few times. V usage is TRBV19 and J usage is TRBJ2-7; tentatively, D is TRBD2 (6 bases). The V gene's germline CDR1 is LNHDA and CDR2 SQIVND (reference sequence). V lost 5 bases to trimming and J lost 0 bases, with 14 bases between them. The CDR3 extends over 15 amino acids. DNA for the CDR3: TGTGCCAGTAGTCCCCGACGGGGGAGCTCCTACGAGCAGTACTTC. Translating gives CASSPRRGSSYEQYF.

The CDR3, as DNA: TGCGCCAGCAGCTTGCTCACAGGGGACTCCTACGAGCAGTACTTC. Translating gives CASSLLTGDSYEQYF. The chain employs TRBV5-1 and TRBJ2-7; 7 bases are shared with TRBD1. The germline CDR1 and CDR2 sequences are SGHRS and YFSETQ. The CDR3 has 15 amino acids. Trimming removed 1 base from V and 0 bases from J; junction bases left unmatched: 4.

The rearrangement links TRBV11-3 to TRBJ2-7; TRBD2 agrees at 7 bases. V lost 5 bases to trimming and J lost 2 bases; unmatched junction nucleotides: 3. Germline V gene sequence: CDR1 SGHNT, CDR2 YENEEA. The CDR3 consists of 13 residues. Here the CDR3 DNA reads TGTGCCAGCAGCGGGGAGGGTGCCTACGAGCAGTACTTC. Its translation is CASSGEGAYEQYF.

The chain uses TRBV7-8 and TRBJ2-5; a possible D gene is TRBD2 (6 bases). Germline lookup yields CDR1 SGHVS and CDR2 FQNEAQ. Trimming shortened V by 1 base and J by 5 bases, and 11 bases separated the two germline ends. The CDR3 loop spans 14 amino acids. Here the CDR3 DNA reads TGTGCCAGCAGCTTAGAAGGCGGGGCGGAGACCCAGTACTTC. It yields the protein CASSLEGGAETQYF.

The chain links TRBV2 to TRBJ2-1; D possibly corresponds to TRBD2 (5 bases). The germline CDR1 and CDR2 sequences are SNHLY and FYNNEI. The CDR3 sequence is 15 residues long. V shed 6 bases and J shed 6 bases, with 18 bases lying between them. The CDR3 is CASSHRGQVTNEQFF. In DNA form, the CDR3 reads TGTGCCAGCAGCCACCGCGGGCAAGTTACCAATGAGCAGTTCTTC.

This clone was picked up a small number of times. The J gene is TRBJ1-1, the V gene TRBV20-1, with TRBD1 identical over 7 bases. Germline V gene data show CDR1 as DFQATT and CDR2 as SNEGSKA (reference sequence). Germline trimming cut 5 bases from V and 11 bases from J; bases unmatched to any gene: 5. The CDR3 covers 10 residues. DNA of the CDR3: TGCAGTGCTCAAGACAGGGTCGCTTTCTTT. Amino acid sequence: CSAQDRVAFF.

Written as DNA, the CDR3 is TGTGCCAGCAGCCAAGATGCACTTAACACCGGGGAGCTGTTTTTT. Its translation: CASSQDALNTGELFF. The chain recombines TRBV3-1 (or the pseudogene TRBV3-2) with TRBJ2-2; no clear D gene. The CDR3 is made up of 15 amino acids. V lost 0 bases and J 2 bases, leaving 7 bases between the germline ends. Germline CDR1 is LGHDT and CDR2 is YNNKEL (reference sequence).

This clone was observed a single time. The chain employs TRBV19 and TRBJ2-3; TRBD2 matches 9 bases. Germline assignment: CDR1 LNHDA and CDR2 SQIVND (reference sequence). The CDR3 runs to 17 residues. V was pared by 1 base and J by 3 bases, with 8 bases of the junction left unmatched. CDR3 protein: CASSIARLGLATDTQYF. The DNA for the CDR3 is TGTGCCAGTAGTATAGCCCGCCTTGGACTAGCGACAGATACGCAGTATTTT.

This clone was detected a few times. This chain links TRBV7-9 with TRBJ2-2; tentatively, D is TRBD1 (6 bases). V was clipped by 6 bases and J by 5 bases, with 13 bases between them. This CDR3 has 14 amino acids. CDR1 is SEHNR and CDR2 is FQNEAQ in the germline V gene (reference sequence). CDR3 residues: CASSLPGETGELFF. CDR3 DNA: TGTGCCAGCAGTTTGCCAGGGGAGACCGGGGAGCTGTTTTTT.

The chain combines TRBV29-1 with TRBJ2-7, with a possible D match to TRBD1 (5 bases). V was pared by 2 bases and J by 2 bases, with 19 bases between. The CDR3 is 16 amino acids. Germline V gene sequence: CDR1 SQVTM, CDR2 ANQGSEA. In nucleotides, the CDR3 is TGCAGCGTTGAAACGTCAGGGTTATCCCTCGCCTACGAGCAGTACTTC. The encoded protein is CSVETSGLSLAYEQYF.

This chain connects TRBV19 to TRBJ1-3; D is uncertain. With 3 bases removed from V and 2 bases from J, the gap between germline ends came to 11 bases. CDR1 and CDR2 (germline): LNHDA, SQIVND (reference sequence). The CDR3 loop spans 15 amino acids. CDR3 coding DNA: TGTGCCAGTAGTATTGTCCTGAGGGCTGGAAACACCATATATTTT. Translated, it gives CASSIVLRAGNTIYF.

CDR3 nucleotides: TGTGCTAGTGGTTCCCCCCTCAGGGACTCTGGGGCCAACGTCCTGACTTTC. This encodes CASGSPLRDSGANVLTF. The chain combines TRBV12-5 with TRBJ2-6, with D perhaps TRBD1 (5 bases). The CDR3 covers 17 residues. The V end was cut by 4 bases, the J end by 0 bases, with 13 bases between. Germline loops: CDR1 LGHNT, CDR2 FRNRAP. The full variable domain, in which reference TRBV12-5 and TRBJ2-6 provide the parts outside the CDR3, is DARVTQTPRHKVTEMGQEVTMRCQPILGHNTVFWYRQTMMQGLELLAYFRNRAPLDDSGMPKDRFSAEMPDATLATLKIQPSEPRDSAVYFCASGSPLRDSGANVLTFGAGSRLTVL.

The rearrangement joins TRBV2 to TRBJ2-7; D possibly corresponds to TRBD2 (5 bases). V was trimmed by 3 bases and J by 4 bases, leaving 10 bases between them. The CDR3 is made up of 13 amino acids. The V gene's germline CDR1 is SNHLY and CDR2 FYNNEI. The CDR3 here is CASSEKRLYEQYF. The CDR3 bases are TGTGCCAGCAGTGAGAAGCGGTTGTACGAGCAGTACTTC.

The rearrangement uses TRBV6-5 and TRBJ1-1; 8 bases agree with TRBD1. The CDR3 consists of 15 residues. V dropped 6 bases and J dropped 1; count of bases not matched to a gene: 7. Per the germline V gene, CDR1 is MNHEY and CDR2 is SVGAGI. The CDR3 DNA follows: TGTGCCAGCAGCAAACCGGGGACAGGGAACACTGAAGCTTTCTTT. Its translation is CASSKPGTGNTEAFF.

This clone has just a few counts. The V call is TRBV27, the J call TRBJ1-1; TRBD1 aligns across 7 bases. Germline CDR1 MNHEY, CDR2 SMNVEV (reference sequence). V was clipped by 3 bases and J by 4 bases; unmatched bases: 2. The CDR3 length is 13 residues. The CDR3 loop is CASSFEGATEAFF. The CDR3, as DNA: TGTGCCAGCAGTTTTGAGGGGGCCACTGAAGCTTTCTTT.

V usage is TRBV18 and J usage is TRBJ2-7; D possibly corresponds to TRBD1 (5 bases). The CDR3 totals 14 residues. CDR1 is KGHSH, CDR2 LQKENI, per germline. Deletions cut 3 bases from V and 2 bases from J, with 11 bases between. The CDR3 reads CASSPADNAYEQYF. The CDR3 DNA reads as TGTGCCAGCTCACCCGCGGACAATGCCTACGAGCAGTACTTC. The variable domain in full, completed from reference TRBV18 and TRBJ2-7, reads NAGVMQNPRHLVRRRGQEARLRCSPMKGHSHVYWYRQLPEEGLKFMVYLQKENIIDESGMPKERFSAEFPKEGPSILRIQQVVRGDSAAYFCASSPADNAYEQYFGPGTRLTVT.

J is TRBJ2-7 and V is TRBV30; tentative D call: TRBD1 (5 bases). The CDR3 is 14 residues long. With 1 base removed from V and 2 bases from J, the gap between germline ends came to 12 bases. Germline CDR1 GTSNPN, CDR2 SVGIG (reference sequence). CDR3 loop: CAWSEAGFPYEQYF. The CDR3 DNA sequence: TGTGCCTGGAGTGAGGCAGGGTTCCCCTACGAGCAGTACTTC. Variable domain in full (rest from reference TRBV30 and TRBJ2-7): SQTIHQWPATLVQPVGSPLSLECTVEGTSNPNLYWYRQAAGRGLQLLFYSVGIGQISSEVPQNLSASRPQDRQFILSSKKLLLSDSGFYLCAWSEAGFPYEQYFGPGTRLTVT.

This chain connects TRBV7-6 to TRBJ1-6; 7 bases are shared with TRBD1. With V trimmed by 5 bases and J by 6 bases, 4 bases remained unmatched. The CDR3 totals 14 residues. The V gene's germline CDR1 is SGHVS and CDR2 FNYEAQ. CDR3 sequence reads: CASSTGQANSPLHF. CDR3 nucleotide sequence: TGTGCCAGCAGCACTGGACAGGCTAATTCACCCCTCCACTTT.

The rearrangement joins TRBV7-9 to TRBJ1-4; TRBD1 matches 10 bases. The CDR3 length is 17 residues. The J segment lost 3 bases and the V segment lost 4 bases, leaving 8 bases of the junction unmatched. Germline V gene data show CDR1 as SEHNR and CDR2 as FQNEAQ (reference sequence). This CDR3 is CASSSGTGVFPNEKLFF. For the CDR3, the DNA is TGTGCCAGCAGCTCCGGGACAGGGGTGTTTCCTAATGAAAAACTGTTTTTT.

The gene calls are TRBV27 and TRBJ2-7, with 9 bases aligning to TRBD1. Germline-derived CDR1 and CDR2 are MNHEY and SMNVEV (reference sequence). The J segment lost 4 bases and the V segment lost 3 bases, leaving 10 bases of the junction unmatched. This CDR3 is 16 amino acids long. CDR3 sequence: CASSLALGTGLYEQYF. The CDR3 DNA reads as TGTGCCAGCAGTTTGGCTCTCGGGACAGGGTTATACGAGCAGTACTTC.